This paragraph reports one TCR beta chain. Its antigen specificity is not known. Base qualities were left out, and no much larger clone turns up one base away. V gives up 8 bases and J gives up 8 bases, and the segment between their germline ends measures 20 bases. CDR1 and CDR2, looked up from the germline V gene, are ENHRY and SYGVKD. Its CDR3 holds 14 amino acids, cysteine through phenylalanine. The CDR3 DNA has 42 bases and is translated from base 1. The donors were healthy, HIV-negative adults who had no recently reported acute infections or vaccinations. All donors were Caucasian adults living in Nashville, Tennessee, USA. CD8 memory samples consisted of magnetically selected CD45RO+ cells combined with CCR7-negative CD45RA+ effector memory (TemRA) cells. After blood collection by leukapheresis, PBMCs were isolated using Ficoll-Histopaque density gradient centrifugation and then cryopreserved in the vapor phase of liquid nitrogen. Purity and quantity of every magnetically sorted T cell population were checked by analytical flow cytometry. Genomic DNA was isolated from every sorted fraction and measured by UV absorbance on a Nanodrop 2000c.

Using the deep immunoSEQ assay, multiplex PCR amplified TCR CDR3 regions from genomic DNA. Genomic DNA extracted from each cell subset was distributed evenly over all wells of several immunoSEQ 96-well plates, and each plate served as one replicate. For sorted subsets, roughly 200 ng of genomic DNA, equivalent to 30,000 or so T cell genomes, went into each replicate PCR. Purified libraries were measured with a Qubit 3.0 fluorometer, size-checked on a Bioanalyzer 2100, and measured again with the KAPA Library Quantification kit. Every immunoSEQ 96-well plate was sequenced on a separate single-read 150-cycle Illumina NextSeq 550 flow cell. Processing in the source paper ran as follows. Because the immunoSEQ output included only junctional sequences and no quality scores, the filtering could not be the same as the filtering used for full-length reads. To assign V/J genes and CDR3, sequences were annotated using PyIR, a Python wrapper for IgBLAST v1.9, with IMGT germline references. Any read was removed if the V/J assignment was weak (E-value above 1e-6), the CDR3 was missing, or the read contained stop codons, out-of-frame junctions, or ambiguous translated residues. V3J clonotypes were defined as sequences sharing an identical inferred V gene, J gene, and CDR3 amino acid sequence. To compute the percentage overlap between repertoires, the number of shared unique clonotypes was divided by the size of the smaller repertoire. Repertoire richness was assessed with RTK rarefaction, the Chao1 estimator, and Recon v2.1 estimates of unobserved clonotypes. Generation probabilities were computed with OLGA for all TCRbeta clonotypes obtained by the gDNA method from four donors. The table was pulled from immuneACCESS by TCRdb, which kept in-frame rearrangements only. Such tables lose some clones; where checked, under half of the loss comes from unresolved V genes, and the rest has no known cause. V, J and clone size were drawn from that table, and D and trimming were deduced from the DNA. The sample yields about 380,000 clones; about 96% were counted once. The ten largest clones represent about 0.32% of the sample.

This sample was taken from a study of shared clonotypes between healthy human individuals (dated by TCRdb to 2018 to 2020). A note on the overall study: The cohort included a few men and two women between 18 and 49 years of age. Per donor, three plates each were used for CD4 naive and CD4 memory, two for CD8 naive, and one for CD8 memory. To estimate repertoire size and how much clonotype sharing occurs between individuals, the study deeply sequenced the blood TCR repertoires of five healthy adults. Leukapheresis yielded between about 0.85 and 10 billion PBMCs per donor. To increase sequencing depth and limit assay-specific biases, TCR repertoire library preparation and sequencing were carried out by different laboratories using diverse techniques. What the study reported, not specific to this receptor: About 5% of naive CD4, 3.5% of naive CD8, roughly 2.4% of memory CD4, and 0.35% to 0.5% of memory CD8 clonotypes were shared across several donors. Larger estimated clonotype richness was generally found for naive subsets than for memory subsets. Even with the large sequencing depth, rarefaction of the sorted-subset datasets indicated that sequencing was incomplete. Clonotypes shared by all four sorted-subset donors showed higher generation probabilities than non-shared clonotypes. The small number of donors limited the genetic and exposure-history diversity represented. Based on pairwise subsampling, the degree of clonotype sharing among donors was expected to be affected by sequencing depth. Sampling was restricted to blood, and TCR repertoires in tissues likely differ from the TCR repertoires found in blood.

The source material was memory CD8+ T cells sorted from blood. What this sample's cell subset or site label stands for: CD45RO+ cells pooled with CCR7-negative TemRA cells. This receptor was obtained from a man aged 30 to 45 in good health. Recombination linked TRBV10-3 to TRBJ2-3, with the D gene call left open. In nucleotides, the sequence is TGTGCCATCGGGCGGTCAGATCAGCAGGTTACGCAGTATTTT. It translates to CAIGRSDQQVTQYF.